This T cell receptor beta chain was identified in a study of blood T cell repertoires in COVID-19. Study in general: Collection of acute and convalescent COVID-19 samples took place in the United States, Italy and Spain. PBMCs, B-cell-depleted T cells, or T cells were the source of the cDNA or gDNA that made up the material.

As originally analysed: Quantification of nucleated cells was approximated via reference gene primer amplification. Using immunoSEQ multiplex PCR, the repertoire was profiled, and TCRdb retains in-frame clones only, with some absent. Clonal size and the V and J genes are those of that table, whereas D and trimming came from the DNA. The table lists over 150,000 clones, approximately 91% of them singletons. Germline V gives CDR1 LGHNA, CDR2 YNFKEQ. V lost 0 bases and J lost 6; bases outside the gene matches: 11. The CDR3 has 17 amino acids. This chain uses TRBV4-2 with TRBJ2-1; 7 bases line up with TRBD2. The receptor's source is a man in his late teens or twenties with acute or convalescent COVID-19. The material sequenced was peripheral blood. This CDR3 is CASSQDGGGSRFNEQFF. Here the CDR3 DNA reads TGTGCCAGCAGCCAAGATGGGGGGGGGAGTAGGTTCAATGAGCAGTTCTTC.